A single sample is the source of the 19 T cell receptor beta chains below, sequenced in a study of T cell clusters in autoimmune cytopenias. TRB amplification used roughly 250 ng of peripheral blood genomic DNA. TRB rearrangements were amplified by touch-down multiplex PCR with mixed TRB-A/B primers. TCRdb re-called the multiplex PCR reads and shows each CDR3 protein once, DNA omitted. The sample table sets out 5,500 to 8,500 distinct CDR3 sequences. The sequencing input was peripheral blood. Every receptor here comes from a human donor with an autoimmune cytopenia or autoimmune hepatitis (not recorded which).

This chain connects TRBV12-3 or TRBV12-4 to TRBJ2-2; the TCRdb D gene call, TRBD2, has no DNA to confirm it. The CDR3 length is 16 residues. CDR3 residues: CASALERGSGTGELFF.

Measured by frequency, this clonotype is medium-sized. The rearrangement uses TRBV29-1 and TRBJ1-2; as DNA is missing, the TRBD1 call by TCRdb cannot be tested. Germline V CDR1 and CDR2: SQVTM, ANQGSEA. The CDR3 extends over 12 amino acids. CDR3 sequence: CSVGAQGDGYTF.

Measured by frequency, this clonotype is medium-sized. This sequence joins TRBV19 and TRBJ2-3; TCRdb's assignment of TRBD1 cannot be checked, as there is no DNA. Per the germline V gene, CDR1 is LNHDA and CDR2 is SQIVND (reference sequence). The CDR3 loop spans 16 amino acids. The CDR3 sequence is CASSIETGDGPDTQYF.

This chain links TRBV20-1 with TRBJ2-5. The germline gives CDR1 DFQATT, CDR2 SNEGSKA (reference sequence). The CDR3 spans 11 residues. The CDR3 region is CSADQLRTQYF.

This CDR3 is CASSLTGPTRDTQYF. The chain links TRBV27 to TRBJ2-3; TCRdb indicates TRBD2, and absent DNA this call remains unverified. CDR3 length equals 15 residues. Germline V CDR1 and CDR2: MNHEY, SMNVEV (reference sequence).

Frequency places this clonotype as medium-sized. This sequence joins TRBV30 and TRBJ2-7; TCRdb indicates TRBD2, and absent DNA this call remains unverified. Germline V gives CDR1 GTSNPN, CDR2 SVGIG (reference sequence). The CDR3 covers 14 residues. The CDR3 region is CAWSPPPVPYEQYF.

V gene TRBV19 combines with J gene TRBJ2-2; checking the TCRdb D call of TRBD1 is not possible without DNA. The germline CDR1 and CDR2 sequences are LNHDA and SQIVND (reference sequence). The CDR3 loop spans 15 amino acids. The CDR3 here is CASSWVGGRTGELFF.

Here the CDR3 reads CASSRGQRREQFF. The rearrangement uses TRBV11-1 and TRBJ2-1. This CDR3 has 13 residues. The germline CDR1 and CDR2 sequences are SGHAT and FQDESV (reference sequence). The full variable domain, rest sourced from reference TRBV11-1 and TRBJ2-1, is EAEVAQSPRYKITEKSQAVAFWCDPISGHATLYWYRQILGQGPELLVQFQDESVVDDSQLPKDRFSAERLKGVDSTLKIQPAELGDSAMYLCASSRGQRREQFFGPGTRLTVL.

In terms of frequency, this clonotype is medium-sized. The CDR3 loop reads CASSFRQGDNSGANVLTF. The chain employs TRBV6-5 and TRBJ2-6; without DNA, the TCRdb call of TRBD1 cannot be checked. Germline V gene data show CDR1 as MNHEY and CDR2 as SVGAGI. This CDR3 contains 18 residues.

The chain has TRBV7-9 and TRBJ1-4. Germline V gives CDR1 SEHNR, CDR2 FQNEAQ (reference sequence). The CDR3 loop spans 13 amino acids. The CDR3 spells CASSDLANEKLFF.

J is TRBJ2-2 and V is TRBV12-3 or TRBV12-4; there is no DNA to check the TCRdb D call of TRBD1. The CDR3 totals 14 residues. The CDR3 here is CASSLDREAGELFF.

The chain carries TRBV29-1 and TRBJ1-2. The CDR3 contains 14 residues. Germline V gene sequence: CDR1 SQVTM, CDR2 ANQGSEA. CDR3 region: CSVERTLGNYGYTF.

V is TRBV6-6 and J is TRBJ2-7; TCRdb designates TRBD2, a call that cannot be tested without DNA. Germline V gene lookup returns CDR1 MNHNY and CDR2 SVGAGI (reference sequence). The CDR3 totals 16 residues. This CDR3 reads CASSSTLAGVLGEQYF.

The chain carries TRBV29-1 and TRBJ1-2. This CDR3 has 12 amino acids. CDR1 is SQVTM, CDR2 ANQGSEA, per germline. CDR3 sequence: CSVDLGNYGYTF.

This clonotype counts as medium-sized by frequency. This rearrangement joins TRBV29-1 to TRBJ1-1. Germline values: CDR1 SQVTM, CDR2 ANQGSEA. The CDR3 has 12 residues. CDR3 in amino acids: CSVGDRNTEAFF.

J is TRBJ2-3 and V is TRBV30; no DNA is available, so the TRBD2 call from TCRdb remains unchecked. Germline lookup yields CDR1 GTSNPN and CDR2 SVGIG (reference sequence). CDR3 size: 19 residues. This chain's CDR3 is CASTRQRGASLTFTDTQYF.

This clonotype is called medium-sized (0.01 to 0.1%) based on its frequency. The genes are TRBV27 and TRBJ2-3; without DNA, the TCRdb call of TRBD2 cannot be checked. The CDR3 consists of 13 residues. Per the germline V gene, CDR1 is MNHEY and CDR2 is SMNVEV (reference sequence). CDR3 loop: CASGGFGTDTQYF.

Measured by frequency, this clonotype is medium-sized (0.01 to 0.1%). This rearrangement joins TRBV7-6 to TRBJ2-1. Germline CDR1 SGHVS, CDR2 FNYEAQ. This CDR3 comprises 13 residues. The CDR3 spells CASSFQSYNEQFF.

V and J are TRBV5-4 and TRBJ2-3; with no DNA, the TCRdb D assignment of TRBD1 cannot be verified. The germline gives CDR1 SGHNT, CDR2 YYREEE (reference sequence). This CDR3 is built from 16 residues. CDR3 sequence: CASSFTGGAWADTQYF.